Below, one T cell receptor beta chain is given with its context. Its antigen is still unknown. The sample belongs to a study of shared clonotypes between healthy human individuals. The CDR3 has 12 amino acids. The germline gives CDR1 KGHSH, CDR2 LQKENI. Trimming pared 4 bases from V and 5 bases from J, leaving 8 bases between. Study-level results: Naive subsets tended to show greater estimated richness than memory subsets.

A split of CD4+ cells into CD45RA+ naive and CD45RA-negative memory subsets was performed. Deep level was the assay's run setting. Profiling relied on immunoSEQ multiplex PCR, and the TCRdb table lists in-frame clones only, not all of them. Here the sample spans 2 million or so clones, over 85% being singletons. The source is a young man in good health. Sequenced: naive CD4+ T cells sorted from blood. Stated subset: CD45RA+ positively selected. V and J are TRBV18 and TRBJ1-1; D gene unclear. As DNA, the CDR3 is TGTGCCAGCTCACTTCTCGGAACTGAAGCTTTCTTT. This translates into CASSLLGTEAFF.